This note documents a single T cell receptor beta chain sequence. The CDR3 sequence is 15 residues long. Germline-derived CDR1 and CDR2 are WSHSY and SAAADI. Between the trimmed V and J ends, which lost 5 bases and 0 bases, there was a span of 13 bases. This entry is derived from a study of blood T cell repertoires in COVID-19. Study information: From the United States, Italy and Spain came samples of acute and convalescent COVID-19.

How the authors handled the data: The authors estimated nucleated cell counts from reference gene primer amplification. Sequenced by immunoSEQ multiplex PCR; TCRdb stores in-frame clones only, minus some. That table supplies the V and J calls and clone size; D and trimming were determined from the DNA. The sample records over 100,000 clones, roughly 90% being singletons. The genes are TRBV10-2 and TRBJ1-1; D is possibly TRBD1 (5 bases). Specimen: peripheral blood. This TCR derives from a middle-aged man with acute or convalescent COVID-19. The CDR3 sequence is CASSRGDQVNTEAFF. CDR3 sequence (DNA): TGCGCCAGCAGTAGGGGTGATCAGGTGAACACTGAAGCTTTCTTT.